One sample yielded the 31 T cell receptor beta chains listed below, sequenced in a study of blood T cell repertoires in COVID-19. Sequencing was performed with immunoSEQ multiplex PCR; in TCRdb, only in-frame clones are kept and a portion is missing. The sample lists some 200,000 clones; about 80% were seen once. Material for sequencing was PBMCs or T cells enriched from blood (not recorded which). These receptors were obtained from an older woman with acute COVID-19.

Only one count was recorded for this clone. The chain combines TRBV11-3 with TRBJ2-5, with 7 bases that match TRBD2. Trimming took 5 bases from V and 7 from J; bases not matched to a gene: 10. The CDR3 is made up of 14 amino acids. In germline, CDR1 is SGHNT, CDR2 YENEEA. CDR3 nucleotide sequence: TGTGCCAGCAGCCGAAAAGGACCGGGAGGGACCCAGTACTTC. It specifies CASSRKGPGGTQYF.

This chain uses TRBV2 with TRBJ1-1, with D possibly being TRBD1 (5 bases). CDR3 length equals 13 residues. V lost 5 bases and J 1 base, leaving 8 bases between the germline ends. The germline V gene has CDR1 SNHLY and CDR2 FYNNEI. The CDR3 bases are TGTGCCAGCAGTCGAGACAGGAACACTGAAGCTTTCTTT. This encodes CASSRDRNTEAFF.

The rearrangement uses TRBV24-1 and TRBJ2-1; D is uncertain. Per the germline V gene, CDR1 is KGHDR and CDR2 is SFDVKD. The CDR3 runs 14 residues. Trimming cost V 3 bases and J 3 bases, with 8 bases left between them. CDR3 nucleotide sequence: TGTGCCACCAGTGATACGACATTCTACAATGAGCAGTTCTTC. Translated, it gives CATSDTTFYNEQFF.

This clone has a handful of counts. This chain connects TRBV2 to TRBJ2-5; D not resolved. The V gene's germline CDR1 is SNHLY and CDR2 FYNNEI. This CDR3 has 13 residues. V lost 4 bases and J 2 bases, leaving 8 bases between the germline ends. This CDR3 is CASSAERQETQYF. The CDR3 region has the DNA TGTGCCAGCAGTGCGGAGCGACAAGAGACCCAGTACTTC.

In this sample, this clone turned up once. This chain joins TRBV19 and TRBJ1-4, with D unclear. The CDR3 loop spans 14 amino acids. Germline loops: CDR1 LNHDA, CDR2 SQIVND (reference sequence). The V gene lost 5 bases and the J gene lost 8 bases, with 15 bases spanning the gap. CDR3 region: CASSLGFRWEKLFF. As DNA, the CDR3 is TGTGCCAGTAGTCTAGGGTTTAGATGGGAAAAACTGTTTTTT.

CDR3 sequence (DNA): TGTGCCAGCAGCTTATTTTCGACTGATTATTCTAACTATGGCTACACCTTC. Its translation is CASSLFSTDYSNYGYTF. The chain carries TRBV5-6 and TRBJ1-2; D not resolved. V lost 2 bases to trimming and J lost 0 bases, with 17 bases between them. Germline V gene lookup returns CDR1 SGHDT and CDR2 YYEEEE. This CDR3 is built from 17 residues.

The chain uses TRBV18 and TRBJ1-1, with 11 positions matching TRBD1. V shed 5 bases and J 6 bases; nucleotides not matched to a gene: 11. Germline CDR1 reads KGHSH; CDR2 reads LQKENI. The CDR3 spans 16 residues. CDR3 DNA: TGTGCCAGCTCATCAACCCCCGGACAGGGGGCATCTGAAGCTTTCTTT. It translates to CASSSTPGQGASEAFF.

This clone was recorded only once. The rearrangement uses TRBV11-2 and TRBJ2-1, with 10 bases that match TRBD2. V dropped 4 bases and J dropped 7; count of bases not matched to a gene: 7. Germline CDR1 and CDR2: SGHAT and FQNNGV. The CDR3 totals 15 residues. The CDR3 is CASSYSGGPRNEQFF. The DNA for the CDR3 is TGTGCCAGCAGCTATAGCGGGGGGCCTCGGAATGAGCAGTTCTTC.

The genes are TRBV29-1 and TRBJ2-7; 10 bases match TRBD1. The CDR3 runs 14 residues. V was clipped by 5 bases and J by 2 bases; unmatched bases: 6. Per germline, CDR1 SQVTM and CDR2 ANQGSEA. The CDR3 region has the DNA TGCAGCGTTACCGGAGGACAGGGGGCCTACGAGCAGTACTTC. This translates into CSVTGGQGAYEQYF.

CDR3 in DNA: TGTGCCAGCAGCCCCGCACAGTATGGCTACACCTTC. Translation: CASSPAQYGYTF. The gene calls are TRBV6-5 and TRBJ1-2; no definite D call. Germline loops: CDR1 MNHEY, CDR2 SVGAGI. The CDR3 runs 12 residues. Trimming took 6 bases from V and 5 from J, leaving 10 bases between them.

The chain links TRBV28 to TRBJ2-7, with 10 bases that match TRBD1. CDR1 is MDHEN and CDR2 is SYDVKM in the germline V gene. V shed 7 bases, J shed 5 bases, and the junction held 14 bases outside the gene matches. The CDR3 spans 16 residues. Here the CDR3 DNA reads TGTGCCAGCACACCGGGGGGACAGGGGATGATCGACGAGCAGTACGTC. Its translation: CASTPGGQGMIDEQYV.

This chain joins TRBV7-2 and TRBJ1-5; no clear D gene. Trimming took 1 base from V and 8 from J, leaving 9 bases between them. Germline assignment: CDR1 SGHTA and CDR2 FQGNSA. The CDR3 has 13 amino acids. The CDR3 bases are TGTGCCAGCAGCTTAGGAGGGAGGGAGCCCCAGCATTTT. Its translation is CASSLGGREPQHF.

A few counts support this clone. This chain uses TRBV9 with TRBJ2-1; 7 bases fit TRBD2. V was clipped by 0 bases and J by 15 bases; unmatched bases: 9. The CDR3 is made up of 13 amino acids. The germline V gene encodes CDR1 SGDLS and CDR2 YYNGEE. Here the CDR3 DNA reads TGTGCCAGCAGCGTAGTAATGGGAGGGCCCTCGTTCTTC. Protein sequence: CASSVVMGGPSFF. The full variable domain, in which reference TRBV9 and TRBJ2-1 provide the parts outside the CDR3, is DSGVTQTPKHLITATGQRVTLRCSPRSGDLSVYWYQQSLDQGLQFLIQYYNGEERAKGNILERFSAQQFPDLHSELNLSSLELGDSALYFCASSVVMGGPSFFGPGTRLTVL.

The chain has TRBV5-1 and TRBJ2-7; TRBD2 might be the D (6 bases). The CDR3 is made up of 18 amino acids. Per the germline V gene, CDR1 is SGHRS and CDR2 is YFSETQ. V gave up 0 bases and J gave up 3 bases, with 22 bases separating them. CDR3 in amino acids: CASSLAPLGRGIFYEQYF. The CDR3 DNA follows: TGCGCCAGCAGCTTGGCTCCATTAGGGCGCGGGATCTTCTACGAGCAGTACTTC.

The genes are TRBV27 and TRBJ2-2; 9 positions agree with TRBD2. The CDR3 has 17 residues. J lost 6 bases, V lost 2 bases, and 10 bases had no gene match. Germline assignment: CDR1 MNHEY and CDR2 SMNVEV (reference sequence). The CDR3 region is CASSLGWLAGPAGELFF. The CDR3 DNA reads TGTGCCAGCAGTTTAGGGTGGCTAGCGGGACCCGCCGGGGAGCTGTTTTTT.

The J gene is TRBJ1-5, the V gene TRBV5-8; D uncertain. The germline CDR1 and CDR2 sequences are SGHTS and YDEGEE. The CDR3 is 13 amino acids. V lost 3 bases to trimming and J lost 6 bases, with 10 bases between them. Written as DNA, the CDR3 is TGTGCCAGCAGCTCCTTCGGTAGTCAGCCCCAGCATTTT. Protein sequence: CASSSFGSQPQHF. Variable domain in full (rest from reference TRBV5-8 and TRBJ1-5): EAGVTQSPTHLIKTRGQQATLRCSPISGHTSVYWYQQALGLGLQFLLWYDEGEERNRGNFPPRFSGRQFPNYSSELNVNALELEDSALYLCASSSFGSQPQHFGDGTRLSIL.

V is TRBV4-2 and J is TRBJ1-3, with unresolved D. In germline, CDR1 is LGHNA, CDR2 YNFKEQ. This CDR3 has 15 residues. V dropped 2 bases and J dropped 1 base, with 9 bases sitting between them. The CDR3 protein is CASSQPSVSGNTIYF. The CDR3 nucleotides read TGTGCCAGCAGCCAACCTTCGGTGTCTGGAAACACCATATATTTT.

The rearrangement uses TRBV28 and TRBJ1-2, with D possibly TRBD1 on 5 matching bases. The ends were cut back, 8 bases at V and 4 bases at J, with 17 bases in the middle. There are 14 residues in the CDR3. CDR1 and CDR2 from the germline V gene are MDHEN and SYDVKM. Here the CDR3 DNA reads TGTGCCAGCGATGGGGCAGCTTCGCTCTATGGCTACACCTTC. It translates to CASDGAASLYGYTF.

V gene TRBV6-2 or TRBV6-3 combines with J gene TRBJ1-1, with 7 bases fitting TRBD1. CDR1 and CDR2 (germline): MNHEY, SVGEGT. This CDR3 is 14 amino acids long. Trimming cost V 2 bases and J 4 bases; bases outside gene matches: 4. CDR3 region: CASSYRGLSTEAFF. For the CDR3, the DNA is TGTGCCAGCAGTTACAGGGGGCTGAGCACTGAAGCTTTCTTT.

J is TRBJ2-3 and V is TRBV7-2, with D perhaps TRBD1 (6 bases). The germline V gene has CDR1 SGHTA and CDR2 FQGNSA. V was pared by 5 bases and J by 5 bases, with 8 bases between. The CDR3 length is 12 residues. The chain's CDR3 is CASSQDRDTQYF. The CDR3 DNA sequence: TGTGCCAGCAGCCAGGACAGAGATACGCAGTATTTT.

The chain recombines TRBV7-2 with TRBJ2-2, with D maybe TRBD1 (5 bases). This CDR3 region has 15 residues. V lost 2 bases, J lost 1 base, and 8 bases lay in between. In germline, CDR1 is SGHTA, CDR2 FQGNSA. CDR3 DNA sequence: TGTGCCAGCAGCTTACGAAGGGGGAACACCGGGGAGCTGTTTTTT. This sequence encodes CASSLRRGNTGELFF.

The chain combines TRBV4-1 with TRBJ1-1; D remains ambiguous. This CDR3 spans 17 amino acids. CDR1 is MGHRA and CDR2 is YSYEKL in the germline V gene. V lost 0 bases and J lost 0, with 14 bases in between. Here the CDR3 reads CASSQDQAFQLNTEAFF. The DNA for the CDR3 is TGCGCCAGCAGCCAAGATCAGGCATTCCAGTTGAACACTGAAGCTTTCTTT.

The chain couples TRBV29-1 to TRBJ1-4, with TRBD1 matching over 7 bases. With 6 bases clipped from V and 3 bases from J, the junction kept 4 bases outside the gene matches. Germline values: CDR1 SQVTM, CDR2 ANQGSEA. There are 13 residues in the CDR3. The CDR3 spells CSVKGAANEKLFF. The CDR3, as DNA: TGCAGCGTCAAGGGGGCAGCTAATGAAAAACTGTTTTTT.

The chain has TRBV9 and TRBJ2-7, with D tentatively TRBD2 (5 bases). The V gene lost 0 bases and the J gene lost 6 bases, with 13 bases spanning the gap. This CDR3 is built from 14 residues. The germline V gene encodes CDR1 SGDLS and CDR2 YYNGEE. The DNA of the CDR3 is TGTGCCAGCAGCGTAGAAGCGGACCCTTTCGAGCAGTACTTC. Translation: CASSVEADPFEQYF. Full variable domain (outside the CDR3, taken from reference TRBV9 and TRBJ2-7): DSGVTQTPKHLITATGQRVTLRCSPRSGDLSVYWYQQSLDQGLQFLIQYYNGEERAKGNILERFSAQQFPDLHSELNLSSLELGDSALYFCASSVEADPFEQYFGPGTRLTVT.

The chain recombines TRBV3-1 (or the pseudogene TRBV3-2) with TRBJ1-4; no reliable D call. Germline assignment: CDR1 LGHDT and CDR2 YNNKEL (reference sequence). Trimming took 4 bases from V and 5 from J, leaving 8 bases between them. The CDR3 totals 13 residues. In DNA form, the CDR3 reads TGTGCCAGCAGCCCTAGGCCAAATGAAAAACTGTTTTTT. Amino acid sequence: CASSPRPNEKLFF.

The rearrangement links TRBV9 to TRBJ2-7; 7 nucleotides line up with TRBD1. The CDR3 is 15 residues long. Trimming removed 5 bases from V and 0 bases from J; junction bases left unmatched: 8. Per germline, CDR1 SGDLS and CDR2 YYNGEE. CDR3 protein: CASSVDRADSYEQYF. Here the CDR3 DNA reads TGTGCCAGCAGTGTTGACAGGGCGGACTCCTACGAGCAGTACTTC. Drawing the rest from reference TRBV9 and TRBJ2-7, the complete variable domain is DSGVTQTPKHLITATGQRVTLRCSPRSGDLSVYWYQQSLDQGLQFLIQYYNGEERAKGNILERFSAQQFPDLHSELNLSSLELGDSALYFCASSVDRADSYEQYFGPGTRLTVT.

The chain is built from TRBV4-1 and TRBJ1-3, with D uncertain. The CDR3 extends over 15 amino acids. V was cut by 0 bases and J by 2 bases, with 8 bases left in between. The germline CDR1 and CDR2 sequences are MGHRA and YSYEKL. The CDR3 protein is CASSQDERTGNTIYF. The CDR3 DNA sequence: TGCGCCAGCAGCCAAGATGAGAGAACTGGAAACACCATATATTTT.

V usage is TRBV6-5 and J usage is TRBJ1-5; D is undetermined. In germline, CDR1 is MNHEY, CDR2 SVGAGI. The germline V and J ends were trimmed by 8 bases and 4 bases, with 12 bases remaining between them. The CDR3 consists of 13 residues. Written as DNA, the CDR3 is TGTGCCAGCCCCTCGGACTTTAATCAGCCCCAGCATTTT. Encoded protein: CASPSDFNQPQHF.

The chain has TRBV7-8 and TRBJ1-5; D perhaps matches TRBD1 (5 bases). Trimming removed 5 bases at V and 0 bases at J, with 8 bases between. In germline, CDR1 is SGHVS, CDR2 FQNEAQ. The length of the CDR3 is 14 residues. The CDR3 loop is CASSPTDSNQPQHF. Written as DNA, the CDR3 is TGTGCCAGCAGCCCGACAGATAGCAATCAGCCCCAGCATTTT.

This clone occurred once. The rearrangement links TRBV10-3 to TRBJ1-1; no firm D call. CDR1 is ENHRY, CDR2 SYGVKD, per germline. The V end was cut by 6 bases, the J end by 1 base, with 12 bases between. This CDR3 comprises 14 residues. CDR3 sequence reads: CAIRPGGQNTEAFF. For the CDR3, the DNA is TGTGCCATCAGGCCCGGAGGGCAGAACACTGAAGCTTTCTTT.

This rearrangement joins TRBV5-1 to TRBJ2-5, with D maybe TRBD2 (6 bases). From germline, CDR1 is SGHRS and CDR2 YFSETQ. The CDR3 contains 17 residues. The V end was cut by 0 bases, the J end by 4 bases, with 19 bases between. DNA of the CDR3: TGCGCCAGCAGCTTGGGGTTAACGGGAGCTCCAGGAGAGACCCAGTACTTC. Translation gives CASSLGLTGAPGETQYF. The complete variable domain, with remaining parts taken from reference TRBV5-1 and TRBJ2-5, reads KAGVTQTPRYLIKTRGQQVTLSCSPISGHRSVSWYQQTPGQGLQFLFEYFSETQRNKGNFPGRFSGRQFSNSRSEMNVSTLELGDSALYLCASSLGLTGAPGETQYFGPGTRLLVL.